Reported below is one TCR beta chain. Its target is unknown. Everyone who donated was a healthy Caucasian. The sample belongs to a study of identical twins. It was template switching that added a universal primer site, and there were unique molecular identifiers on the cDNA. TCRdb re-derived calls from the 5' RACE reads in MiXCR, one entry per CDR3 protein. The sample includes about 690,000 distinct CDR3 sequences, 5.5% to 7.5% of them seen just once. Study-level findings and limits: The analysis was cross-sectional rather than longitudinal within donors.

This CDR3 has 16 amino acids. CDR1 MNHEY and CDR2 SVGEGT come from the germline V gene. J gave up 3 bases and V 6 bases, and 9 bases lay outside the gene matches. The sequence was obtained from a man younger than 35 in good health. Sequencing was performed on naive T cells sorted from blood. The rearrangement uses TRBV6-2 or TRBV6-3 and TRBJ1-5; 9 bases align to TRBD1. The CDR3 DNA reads TGTGCCAGCAGCACCCGGACAGGGGTTGACAATCAGCCCCAGCATTTT. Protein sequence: CASSTRTGVDNQPQHF.